The entry below describes one T cell receptor beta chain. Its antigen is still unknown. The investigators reverse transcribed all of the isolated RNA, so they sequenced expressed TCRB transcripts. The assay was immunoSEQ multiplex PCR, and TCRdb's table has in-frame clones only and misses some. The sample lists 600,000 to 650,000 clones, about 16% occurring once. The data stem from a study of beta chain features in type 1 diabetes. Broader study findings: Naive, central memory and Treg TCRB repertoires seemed to resemble each other more closely in patients than they did in healthy donors. Within each of all four CD4+ subsets, Type 1 diabetes patients had TCRB CDR3s that were moderately but significantly shorter.

The CDR3 loop spans 17 amino acids. Germline V gene lookup returns CDR1 LNHDA and CDR2 SQIVND (reference sequence). V shed 6 bases and J 4 bases; nucleotides not matched to a gene: 12. The chain links TRBV19 to TRBJ2-2; 9 bases map to TRBD2. Sequencing was done on a sample of naive CD4+ T cells from blood. This receptor was taken from a man aged 18 to 29 in good health. Here the CDR3 reads CASRILGLAGGTGELFF. The CDR3 region has the DNA TGTGCCAGTAGAATATTGGGACTAGCCGGAGGCACCGGGGAGCTGTTTTTT.